Listed here are 9 T cell receptor beta chains from one sample, sequenced in a study of blood T cell repertoires in COVID-19. The method was immunoSEQ multiplex PCR; TCRdb's version includes in-frame clones alone and lacks a portion of them. The sample yields 95,000 to 150,000 clones, around four fifths seen once. The sequenced sample consisted of peripheral blood. These receptors were collected from a man in his sixties with active or convalescent COVID-19.

This clone was seen just once. The V gene is TRBV6-5, the J gene TRBJ2-5; 10 positions agree with TRBD2. CDR1 is MNHEY, CDR2 SVGAGI, per germline. The CDR3 is made up of 16 amino acids. Losses at the gene ends were 0 bases for V and 5 bases for J; bases not matched to a gene: 6. The CDR3 here is CASSYSRTSGGETQYF. In nucleotides, the CDR3 is TGTGCCAGCAGTTACTCGAGGACTAGCGGCGGGGAGACCCAGTACTTC.

V and J are TRBV27 and TRBJ2-5; 7 positions agree with TRBD1. The germline CDR1 and CDR2 sequences are MNHEY and SMNVEV (reference sequence). V gave up 8 bases and J gave up 4 bases; unmatched junction bases: 7. The CDR3 has 13 residues. The CDR3 nucleotides are TGTGCCAGCGGTAACAGGGGTCGAGAGACCCAGTACTTC. Protein: CASGNRGRETQYF.

The rearrangement uses TRBV2 and TRBJ2-3; TRBD1 aligns across 7 bases. CDR3 length: 15 amino acids. V trimming: 6 bases; J trimming: 4 bases; junction bases outside the gene matches: 10. The germline V gene has CDR1 SNHLY and CDR2 FYNNEI. The CDR3: CASRRDRRIADTQYF. As DNA, the CDR3 is TGTGCCAGCAGACGGGACAGAAGGATTGCAGATACGCAGTATTTT.

The V and J genes are TRBV11-3 and TRBJ2-1; D perhaps matches TRBD2 (5 bases). The ends were cut back, 6 bases at V and 9 bases at J, with 12 bases in the middle. Germline CDR1 is SGHNT and CDR2 is YENEEA. This CDR3 spans 12 amino acids. DNA of the CDR3: TGTGCCAGCAGTTATCTAGCTGGTGAGCAGTTCTTC. This translates into CASSYLAGEQFF.

The CDR3, as DNA: TGTGCCAGCAGTTTAGCCCTTGGCTATAGCGGGAGGGCTCTCGAGCAGTACTTC. This gives the protein CASSLALGYSGRALEQYF. The rearrangement uses TRBV28 and TRBJ2-7, with 11 bases identical to TRBD2. The germline gives CDR1 MDHEN, CDR2 SYDVKM. CDR3 length equals 18 residues. With V trimmed by 2 bases and J by 6 bases, 15 bases remained unmatched. The whole variable domain, filled in from reference TRBV28 and TRBJ2-7, reads DVKVTQSSRYLVKRTGEKVFLECVQDMDHENMFWYRQDPGLGLRLIYFSYDVKMKEKGDIPEGYSVSREKKERFSLILESASTNQTSMYLCASSLALGYSGRALEQYFGPGTRLTVT.

This chain links TRBV5-1 with TRBJ2-1; 12 positions match TRBD2. The CDR3 runs 19 residues. The V segment lost 4 bases and the J segment 1 base; nucleotides outside the gene matches: 12. Germline V CDR1 and CDR2: SGHRS, YFSETQ. The CDR3 sequence: CASSQIPTSGSASYNEQFF. The CDR3 nucleotides read TGCGCCAGCAGCCAGATCCCGACTAGCGGGAGCGCTTCCTACAATGAGCAGTTCTTC.

V is TRBV10-3 and J is TRBJ2-1; 16 bases are a match to TRBD2. J gave up 7 bases and V 4 bases, and 10 bases lay outside the gene matches. The CDR3 consists of 18 residues. In germline, CDR1 is ENHRY, CDR2 SYGVKD. The CDR3 spells CAISAGLAGGPVGNEQFF. The CDR3 DNA reads TGTGCCATCAGTGCGGGACTAGCGGGAGGGCCAGTTGGGAATGAGCAGTTCTTC.

The V call is TRBV5-1, the J call TRBJ2-1, with D possibly TRBD2 on 6 matching bases. Germline V gene sequence: CDR1 SGHRS, CDR2 YFSETQ. V shed 0 bases and J shed 9 bases, with 13 bases lying between them. The CDR3 consists of 14 residues. CDR3 protein: CASSLGGVVVEQFF. CDR3 DNA sequence: TGCGCCAGCAGCTTGGGCGGGGTGGTGGTTGAGCAGTTCTTC.

The rearrangement uses TRBV2 and TRBJ2-5; 12 bases map to TRBD2. This CDR3 spans 19 amino acids. V dropped 0 bases and J dropped 4; count of bases not matched to a gene: 12. Germline CDR1 and CDR2: SNHLY and FYNNEI. The CDR3 DNA follows: TGTGCCAGCAGTGAAGCGCTTCCCCTAGCGGGAGGGCCTAGAGAGACCCAGTACTTC. Amino acid sequence: CASSEALPLAGGPRETQYF.